The subject of this entry is one TCR beta chain. CDR1 and CDR2 (germline): SEHNR, FQNEAQ (reference sequence). Trimming left V 3 bases short and J 6 bases short, with 11 bases between. This CDR3 spans 14 amino acids. Participant-reported clinical history was the basis for cohort assignment. A COVID-19 case was met by exposed participants within 2 weeks before study entry. The data belong to a study of blood T cell repertoires in COVID-19. Study overall: PBMCs, B-cell-depleted T cells, or T cells provided the cDNA or gDNA that made up the material.

Source study methods: Counts of nucleated cells, estimated from reference gene primer amplification, were obtained. TCRdb's table, derived via immunoSEQ multiplex PCR, lists solely in-frame clones and lacks some. That table is the source of V, J and clone size, and D and trimming were worked out from the DNA. The sample comprises roughly 150,000 clones, roughly 80% of which are singletons, and approximately 1.8% rests with the top ten. The receptor's source is a woman in her late teens or twenties who had been exposed to COVID-19. Material for sequencing was PBMCs or T cells enriched from blood (not recorded which). V usage is TRBV7-9 and J usage is TRBJ2-2; perhaps TRBD2 as D (7 bases). CDR3 DNA: TGTGCCAGCAGCTTTAGGGGGGGCGCCGGGGAGCTGTTTTTT. Residues: CASSFRGGAGELFF.